These 27 T cell receptor beta chains share one sample of origin, sequenced in a study of blood T cell repertoires in COVID-19 (dated by TCRdb to the early 2020s). Library preparation was by the immunoSEQ multiplex PCR assay. The table was pulled from immuneACCESS by TCRdb, which kept in-frame rearrangements only. Such tables lose some clones; where checked, under half of the loss comes from unresolved V genes, and the rest has no known cause. Across this sample there are about 350,000 clones, with about nine tenths seen only once. The ten largest clones take up about 0.94% of the sample. The specimen sequenced was PBMCs or T cells enriched from blood (not recorded which). These receptors originate from a woman in her 30s who had been exposed to COVID-19.

The CDR3 coding sequence is TGTGCCAGCAGCCCCCCGGGGAGGGGGAATGAAAAACTGTTTTTT. It is translated as CASSPPGRGNEKLFF. This chain links TRBV7-9 with TRBJ1-4; possibly TRBD1 for D (6 bases). Trimming shortened V by 5 bases and J by 5 bases, and 15 bases separated the two germline ends. The CDR3 consists of 15 residues. Germline loops: CDR1 SEHNR, CDR2 FQNEAQ (reference sequence).

The chain couples TRBV6-1 to TRBJ2-4; D remains ambiguous. In germline, CDR1 is MNHNS, CDR2 SASEGT. This CDR3 spans 15 amino acids. V was cut by 2 bases and J by 6 bases, with 14 bases left in between. The CDR3 loop is CASSEMDRGGNIQYF. DNA for the CDR3: TGTGCCAGCAGTGAAATGGATAGAGGTGGAAACATTCAGTACTTC.

This chain links TRBV30 with TRBJ1-2; D gene uncertain. The V gene's germline CDR1 is GTSNPN and CDR2 SVGIG (reference sequence). The CDR3 is made up of 11 amino acids. Trimming shortened V by 1 base and J by 6 bases, and 6 bases separated the two germline ends. As DNA, the CDR3 is TGTGCCTGGAGTGGAGGGCATGGCTACACCTTC. It yields the protein CAWSGGHGYTF.

The V gene is TRBV6-5, the J gene TRBJ2-5, with D unresolved. V lost 0 bases to trimming and J lost 7 bases, with 6 bases between them. This CDR3 comprises 12 residues. Germline values: CDR1 MNHEY, CDR2 SVGAGI. The CDR3, as DNA: TGTGCCAGCAGTTACTCTACTTGGACCCAGTACTTC. Its protein product is CASSYSTWTQYF.

The chain links TRBV7-3 to TRBJ2-2; 7 bases match TRBD1. CDR3 length equals 15 residues. The V segment lost 5 bases and the J segment 6 bases; nucleotides outside the gene matches: 9. The germline CDR1 and CDR2 sequences are SGHTA and FQGTGA. Here the CDR3 reads CASSPGGGNPGELFF. The CDR3 coding sequence is TGTGCCAGCAGCCCAGGGGGTGGAAACCCCGGGGAGCTGTTTTTT.

The rearrangement joins TRBV7-6 to TRBJ2-2, with D possibly matching TRBD2 (5 bases). The germline CDR1 and CDR2 sequences are SGHVS and FNYEAQ. This CDR3 is built from 16 residues. V shed 5 bases and J shed 4 bases, with 17 bases lying between them. The CDR3, as DNA: TGTGCCAGCAGCCTGGTCGGCGGGTGGGGCACCGGGGAGCTGTTTTTT. Translation: CASSLVGGWGTGELFF.

CDR3 amino acids: CASSARGQGPSGNTIYF. The DNA for the CDR3 is TGTGCCAGCAGCGCTAGGGGACAGGGCCCCTCTGGAAACACCATATATTTT. The chain couples TRBV9 to TRBJ1-3, with TRBD1 identical over 9 bases. The V gene end was trimmed by 3 bases and the J gene end by 0 bases; junction bases not matched to a gene: 7. CDR1 and CDR2 from the germline V gene are SGDLS and YYNGEE. The length of the CDR3 is 17 residues.

The chain has TRBV27 and TRBJ1-2, with TRBD1 identical over 10 bases. The germline CDR1 and CDR2 sequences are MNHEY and SMNVEV (reference sequence). The CDR3 sequence is 15 residues long. V gave up 5 bases and J gave up 1 base; unmatched junction bases: 4. CDR3 DNA sequence: TGTGCCAGCAGTACGACAGGGGGCGATAACTATGGCTACACCTTC. Encoded protein: CASSTTGGDNYGYTF.

This rearrangement joins TRBV9 to TRBJ2-3, with D uncertain. Germline lookup yields CDR1 SGDLS and CDR2 YYNGEE. This CDR3 comprises 13 residues. V gave up 0 bases and J gave up 8 bases, with 10 bases separating them. The CDR3 spells CASSVVGFGTQYF. The CDR3 coding sequence is TGTGCCAGCAGCGTAGTCGGGTTCGGTACGCAGTATTTT.

The chain joins TRBV11-1 to TRBJ2-6; D ambiguous. The CDR3 runs 15 residues. V shed 4 bases and J shed 0 bases, with 7 bases lying between them. Germline CDR1 reads SGHAT; CDR2 reads FQDESV (reference sequence). The CDR3 sequence: CASSSPPSGANVLTF. DNA for the CDR3: TGTGCCAGCAGCTCTCCCCCCTCTGGGGCCAACGTCCTGACTTTC. Complete variable domain (other parts from reference TRBV11-1 and TRBJ2-6): EAEVAQSPRYKITEKSQAVAFWCDPISGHATLYWYRQILGQGPELLVQFQDESVVDDSQLPKDRFSAERLKGVDSTLKIQPAELGDSAMYLCASSSPPSGANVLTFGAGSRLTVL.

The table lists this clone with a few counts. This chain links TRBV5-8 with TRBJ2-3; no definite D call. Looked up from germline, CDR1 is SGHTS and CDR2 is YDEGEE. The CDR3 has 14 residues. V gave up 4 bases and J gave up 1 base, with 10 bases separating them. For the CDR3, the DNA is TGTGCCAGCAGCACCCGACACGGCACAGATACGCAGTATTTT. It encodes CASSTRHGTDTQYF.

A single count supports this clone. The genes are TRBV7-3 and TRBJ2-3; D call uncertain. The CDR3 has 13 amino acids. Germline V gene lookup returns CDR1 SGHTA and CDR2 FQGTGA. The V end was cut by 1 base, the J end by 4 bases, with 6 bases between. CDR3 residues: CASSLIPADTQYF. In nucleotides, the CDR3 is TGTGCCAGCAGCTTAATCCCTGCAGATACGCAGTATTTT.

The chain is built from TRBV6-6 and TRBJ1-4; 8 bases agree with TRBD1. This CDR3 spans 16 amino acids. The germline V gene has CDR1 MNHNY and CDR2 SVGAGI (reference sequence). V was clipped by 5 bases and J by 3 bases; unmatched bases: 8. In nucleotides, the CDR3 is TGTGCCAGCAGTCAGCGCCAGGGGGCGTCTAATGAAAAACTGTTTTTT. This translates into CASSQRQGASNEKLFF.

V usage is TRBV27 and J usage is TRBJ2-4, with a possible D match to TRBD1 (7 bases). Germline V gene lookup returns CDR1 MNHEY and CDR2 SMNVEV (reference sequence). This CDR3 has 16 amino acids. V lost 5 bases and J 2 bases, leaving 16 bases between the germline ends. CDR3 amino acids: CASSPWAGGSKNIQYF. The CDR3 DNA reads as TGTGCCAGCAGTCCTTGGGCAGGGGGGTCCAAAAACATTCAGTACTTC.

This chain connects TRBV14 to TRBJ2-3; 8 nucleotides line up with TRBD1. Germline V gene data show CDR1 as SGHDN and CDR2 as FVKESK. The CDR3 loop spans 16 amino acids. The V and J ends lost 4 bases and 1 base, in that order; junction bases with no gene match: 7. For the CDR3, the DNA is TGTGCCAGCAGCCCCCTGACAGGGGTCGGCACAGATACGCAGTATTTT. The encoded protein is CASSPLTGVGTDTQYF.

The V call is TRBV27, the J call TRBJ2-7; D might be TRBD1 (6 bases). The CDR3 has 14 residues. CDR1 is MNHEY and CDR2 is SMNVEV in the germline V gene (reference sequence). The V end was cut by 2 bases, the J end by 4 bases, with 12 bases between. The chain's CDR3 is CASSLRQGWYEQYF. The CDR3 DNA is TGTGCCAGCAGTTTACGTCAGGGGTGGTACGAGCAGTACTTC.

The chain couples TRBV7-3 to TRBJ2-1; 9 nucleotides line up with TRBD2. This CDR3 contains 16 residues. J was trimmed by 5 bases and V by 5 bases; bases with no gene match: 10. Germline values: CDR1 SGHTA, CDR2 FQGTGA. CDR3: CASSRGTSRGDNEQFF. The CDR3 DNA follows: TGTGCCAGCAGCCGCGGGACTAGCAGGGGGGACAATGAGCAGTTCTTC. The whole variable domain, remainder taken from reference TRBV7-3 and TRBJ2-1, is GAGVSQTPSNKVTEKGKYVELRCDPISGHTALYWYRQSLGQGPEFLIYFQGTGAADDSGLPNDRFFAVRPEGSVSTLKIQRTERGDSAVYLCASSRGTSRGDNEQFFGPGTRLTVL.

J is TRBJ1-3 and V is TRBV30; D may be TRBD1 (6 bases). Between the trimmed V and J ends, which lost 5 bases and 2 bases, there was a span of 16 bases. Germline lookup yields CDR1 GTSNPN and CDR2 SVGIG (reference sequence). The length of the CDR3 is 15 residues. CDR3 sequence: CAWAVDSVAGNTIYF. Written as DNA, the CDR3 is TGTGCCTGGGCAGTGGACAGCGTTGCTGGAAACACCATATATTTT.

The rearrangement links TRBV5-1 to TRBJ2-1, with a possible D match to TRBD2 (6 bases). Germline V gene lookup returns CDR1 SGHRS and CDR2 YFSETQ. Trimming shortened V by 0 bases and J by 10 bases, and 20 bases separated the two germline ends. CDR3 length: 16 amino acids. The CDR3 region has the DNA TGCGCCAGCAGCTTGGAGGGGCGGGGACTTCAGGGAGAGCAGTTCTTC. This translates into CASSLEGRGLQGEQFF.

The J gene is TRBJ2-1, the V gene TRBV5-4; 8 bases align to TRBD2. The CDR3 covers 15 residues. Germline V gene lookup returns CDR1 SGHNT and CDR2 YYREEE (reference sequence). Trimming removed 3 bases from V and 6 bases from J; junction bases left unmatched: 8. The CDR3 coding sequence is TGTGCCAGCAGCTCGCACAGAGGACTAGCCAATGAGCAGTTCTTC. Amino acids: CASSSHRGLANEQFF.

J is TRBJ2-1 and V is TRBV11-1; D perhaps matches TRBD2 (6 bases). CDR1 is SGHAT and CDR2 is FQDESV in the germline V gene (reference sequence). This CDR3 comprises 13 residues. Trimming took off 3 bases at V and 6 bases at J, with 9 bases between the two ends. The CDR3 DNA reads as TGTGCCAGCAGCTTGGGAGGCAGCAATGAGCAGTTCTTC. This translates into CASSLGGSNEQFF.

The V gene is TRBV24-1, the J gene TRBJ2-1, with TRBD2 matching over 7 bases. The J segment lost 9 bases and the V segment lost 1 base, leaving 14 bases of the junction unmatched. The germline CDR1 and CDR2 sequences are KGHDR and SFDVKD. CDR3 length equals 17 residues. The CDR3 is CATSDFGPSGGSTEQFF. CDR3 nucleotides: TGTGCCACCAGTGATTTTGGGCCGTCCGGGGGGTCAACTGAGCAGTTCTTC.

The gene calls are TRBV19 and TRBJ2-5; 7 positions match TRBD1. Germline CDR1 and CDR2: LNHDA and SQIVND (reference sequence). The ends lost 6 bases at V and 0 bases at J; junction bases unmatched: 4. The CDR3 runs 14 residues. The CDR3 region has the DNA TGTGCCAGTAGCACCGGGACAGACCAAGAGACCCAGTACTTC. Translated: CASSTGTDQETQYF.

The chain recombines TRBV6-6 with TRBJ2-7, with D possibly matching TRBD2 (5 bases). V lost 0 bases to trimming and J lost 7 bases, with 7 bases between them. Germline V gene lookup returns CDR1 MNHNY and CDR2 SVGAGI (reference sequence). The CDR3 loop spans 12 amino acids. In DNA, the CDR3 is TGTGCCAGCAGTTACTCGAGGGTTGAGCAGTACTTC. It translates to CASSYSRVEQYF.

The V gene is TRBV5-1, the J gene TRBJ1-4, with 10 positions matching TRBD1. The CDR3 has 16 amino acids. Losses at the gene ends were 4 bases for V and 10 bases for J; bases not matched to a gene: 13. The germline V gene has CDR1 SGHRS and CDR2 YFSETQ. The CDR3 reads CASSPGGQGTGGKLFF. CDR3 DNA: TGCGCCAGCAGCCCAGGGGGACAGGGGACTGGTGGAAAACTGTTTTTT.

V usage is TRBV11-2 and J usage is TRBJ1-5, with D tentatively TRBD1 (5 bases). This CDR3 is built from 14 residues. V shed 1 base and J shed 3 bases, with 7 bases lying between them. Germline values: CDR1 SGHAT, CDR2 FQNNGV. The CDR3 reads CASSLADNNQPQHF. CDR3 DNA: TGTGCCAGCAGCTTAGCGGACAACAATCAGCCCCAGCATTTT.

This chain uses TRBV28 with TRBJ2-7; 9 bases are a match to TRBD1. Per the germline V gene, CDR1 is MDHEN and CDR2 is SYDVKM. This CDR3 is built from 15 residues. The V segment lost 5 bases and the J segment 4 bases; nucleotides outside the gene matches: 9. CDR3 DNA sequence: TGTGCCAGCAGTACCACAGGGGGCAGGGATTACGAGCAGTACTTC. It is translated as CASSTTGGRDYEQYF.